The 26 T cell receptor beta chains given below trace back to one sample, sequenced in a study of blood T cell repertoires in COVID-19. The assay was immunoSEQ multiplex PCR, and TCRdb's table has in-frame clones only and misses some. The data contain around 23,000 clones, roughly 84% of them singletons. Sequencing was done on a sample of peripheral blood. The receptors stem from a man in his fifties with active COVID-19.

The chain combines TRBV2 with TRBJ1-5; a weak D match, TRBD1 (5 bases). The germline V gene encodes CDR1 SNHLY and CDR2 FYNNEI. V lost 6 bases, J lost 0 bases, and 9 bases lay in between. The CDR3 is made up of 14 amino acids. The CDR3 is CASRADSSNQPQHF. CDR3 coding DNA: TGTGCCAGCAGGGCCGACAGTAGCAATCAGCCCCAGCATTTT.

The chain employs TRBV4-1 and TRBJ2-1; D unresolved. V was pared by 0 bases and J by 0 bases, with 18 bases between. Germline V gene sequence: CDR1 MGHRA, CDR2 YSYEKL. This CDR3 is 19 amino acids long. The DNA for the CDR3 is TGCGCCAGCAGCCAAGAACCGCCGTGGATCCGGAGCTCCTACAATGAGCAGTTCTTC. This translates into CASSQEPPWIRSSYNEQFF.

The V call is TRBV7-2, the J call TRBJ1-2, with TRBD1 as a possible D gene (6 bases). CDR3 size: 14 residues. The germline V and J ends were trimmed by 5 bases and 5 bases, with 15 bases remaining between them. Germline lookup yields CDR1 SGHTA and CDR2 FQGNSA. The DNA of the CDR3 is TGTGCCAGCAGCCAGGCGGGGGCTTGGTATGGCTACACCTTC. It translates to CASSQAGAWYGYTF.

V and J are TRBV18 and TRBJ1-5; 8 bases are shared with TRBD1. Germline lookup yields CDR1 KGHSH and CDR2 LQKENI. This CDR3 region has 13 residues. V trimming: 4 bases; J trimming: 10 bases; junction bases outside the gene matches: 6. The CDR3 nucleotides are TGTGCCAGCTCACGCTCCGGACAGGGACCCCAGCATTTT. Amino acid sequence: CASSRSGQGPQHF.

The chain joins TRBV7-2 to TRBJ2-5; 11 nucleotides match TRBD1. V dropped 1 base and J dropped 1; count of bases not matched to a gene: 5. This CDR3 has 17 amino acids. The V gene's germline CDR1 is SGHTA and CDR2 FQGNSA. CDR3 region: CASSLVGQGETQETQYF. The CDR3 coding sequence is TGTGCCAGCAGCTTAGTGGGACAGGGGGAAACCCAAGAGACCCAGTACTTC.

This rearrangement joins TRBV2 to TRBJ1-2; 8 bases match TRBD1. V shed 8 bases, J shed 7 bases, and the junction held 12 bases outside the gene matches. This CDR3 contains 14 residues. Germline loops: CDR1 SNHLY, CDR2 FYNNEI. CDR3 loop: CASVSQTGVGGYTF. The CDR3 nucleotides are TGTGCCAGCGTTTCTCAGACAGGGGTGGGTGGCTACACCTTC.

For the CDR3, the DNA is TGTGCCAGCAGACTCACCGGGGAGCTGTTTTTT. Protein: CASRLTGELFF. This rearrangement joins TRBV11-2 to TRBJ2-2; D remains ambiguous. V shed 6 bases and J shed 4 bases, with 3 bases lying between them. Germline V gives CDR1 SGHAT, CDR2 FQNNGV. There are 11 residues in the CDR3.

The gene calls are TRBV6-2 or TRBV6-3 and TRBJ1-1; 7 nucleotides line up with TRBD1. Germline V gene lookup returns CDR1 MNHEY and CDR2 SVGEGT. V was pared by 0 bases and J by 1 base, with 8 bases of the junction left unmatched. This CDR3 region has 17 residues. In nucleotides, the CDR3 is TGTGCCAGCAGTTACTCGAGGGGGCAAACCCCGAACACTGAAGCTTTCTTT. This codes for CASSYSRGQTPNTEAFF.

The rearrangement uses TRBV29-1 and TRBJ2-7; 7 bases agree with TRBD1. Trimming removed 7 bases from V and 1 base from J; junction bases left unmatched: 7. CDR3 length equals 13 residues. Germline V gives CDR1 SQVTM, CDR2 ANQGSEA. The DNA of the CDR3 is TGCAGCGCCGAGGGGGCAGCATCCTACGAGCAGTACTTC. Its translation is CSAEGAASYEQYF.

The gene calls are TRBV4-1 and TRBJ1-4; 7 positions agree with TRBD1. CDR3 size: 15 residues. Germline CDR1 reads MGHRA; CDR2 reads YSYEKL. The V and J ends lost 2 bases and 8 bases, in that order; junction bases with no gene match: 8. The CDR3 bases are TGCGCCAGCAGCCAATATGGTTCGGGACAGGAAAAACTGTTTTTT. Translated, it gives CASSQYGSGQEKLFF.

The chain recombines TRBV7-9 with TRBJ2-7, with D possibly being TRBD1 (5 bases). Germline V CDR1 and CDR2: SEHNR, FQNEAQ (reference sequence). The CDR3 is 13 amino acids. The V and J ends lost 6 bases and 5 bases respectively, with 14 bases between them. CDR3 in amino acids: CASSRGQVHEQYV. As DNA, the CDR3 is TGTGCCAGCAGTCGAGGACAAGTCCACGAGCAGTACGTC.

V usage is TRBV12-2 and J usage is TRBJ1-2. TRBV12-2 is a pseudogene segment. The CDR3 contains 14 residues. For the CDR3, the DNA is TGTGCAAGTCGCTTAGTACGGGAGGGCTATGGCTACACCTTC. The encoded protein is CASRLVREGYGYTF.

The chain links TRBV13 to TRBJ2-1, with TRBD2 as a possible D gene (5 bases). Germline-derived CDR1 and CDR2 are PRHDT and FYEKMQ (reference sequence). The CDR3 is 14 amino acids. The V end was cut by 6 bases, the J end by 0 bases, with 9 bases between. The CDR3 nucleotides are TGTGCCAGCAGTGCGGACTTCTCCTACAATGAGCAGTTCTTC. Amino acid sequence: CASSADFSYNEQFF. Based on the CDR3 plus reference TRBV13 and TRBJ2-1, the full variable domain is AAGVIQSPRHLIKEKRETATLKCYPIPRHDTVYWYQQGPGQDPQFLISFYEKMQSDKGSIPDRFSAQQFSDYHSELNMSSLELGDSALYFCASSADFSYNEQFFGPGTRLTVL.

This clone was seen only once. This chain connects TRBV12-3 or TRBV12-4 to TRBJ1-2, with a weak D call TRBD1 (6 bases). V was shortened by 8 bases and J by 3 bases, with 13 bases between the two germline ends. This CDR3 contains 13 residues. The CDR3 sequence is CASSGGGYYGYTF. CDR3 nucleotide sequence: TGTGCCAGCTCTGGGGGCGGCTACTATGGCTACACCTTC.

This chain joins TRBV5-6 and TRBJ2-7, with 8 bases aligning to TRBD1. From germline, CDR1 is SGHDT and CDR2 YYEEEE. Trimming removed 4 bases from V and 3 bases from J; junction bases left unmatched: 3. This CDR3 is built from 13 residues. CDR3 coding DNA: TGTGCCAGCAGCACCGGGACAGGCTACGAGCAGTACTTC. The encoded protein is CASSTGTGYEQYF.

The rearrangement joins TRBV9 to TRBJ2-1, with TRBD2 matching 8 bases. The V gene end was trimmed by 4 bases and the J gene end by 5 bases; junction bases not matched to a gene: 11. Germline lookup yields CDR1 SGDLS and CDR2 YYNGEE. This CDR3 contains 16 residues. The chain's CDR3 is CASSQSGLDIDNEQFF. The CDR3 DNA reads TGTGCCAGCAGCCAATCGGGACTAGACATCGACAATGAGCAGTTCTTC.

The CDR3 protein is CASSFVSGLASGELFF. The DNA for the CDR3 is TGTGCCAGCAGCTTCGTTTCGGGACTAGCGTCCGGGGAGCTGTTTTTT. The J gene is TRBJ2-2, the V gene TRBV5-4; 10 bases match TRBD2. The germline gives CDR1 SGHNT, CDR2 YYREEE (reference sequence). With V trimmed by 2 bases and J by 6 bases, 7 bases remained unmatched. This CDR3 is 16 amino acids long. Combining the CDR3 with reference TRBV5-4 and TRBJ2-2 gives the whole variable domain ETGVTQSPTHLIKTRGQQVTLRCSSQSGHNTVSWYQQALGQGPQFIFQYYREEENGRGNFPPRFSGLQFPNYSSELNVNALELDDSALYLCASSFVSGLASGELFFGEGSRLTVL.

This clone was recorded only once. This chain links TRBV4-1 with TRBJ1-6, with 9 bases that match TRBD1. After removal of 2 bases from V and 5 bases from J, the junction contained 7 bases not matched to a gene. The CDR3 is made up of 17 amino acids. Germline V gene lookup returns CDR1 MGHRA and CDR2 YSYEKL. The CDR3 bases are TGCGCCAGCAGCCAAAAAACAGGGGGCCGGGATAATTCACCCCTCCACTTT. It yields the protein CASSQKTGGRDNSPLHF.

The chain employs TRBV4-3 and TRBJ2-6, with TRBD2 identical over 7 bases. V was clipped by 0 bases and J by 0 bases; unmatched bases: 2. Germline CDR1 and CDR2: LGHNA and YSLEER. This CDR3 has 17 amino acids. The CDR3 DNA follows: TGCGCCAGCAGCCAAGATGCGGGAGACTCTGGGGCCAACGTCCTGACTTTC. This translates into CASSQDAGDSGANVLTF.

The genes are TRBV29-1 and TRBJ2-1, with TRBD2 matching 7 bases. The CDR3 is 19 amino acids. J was trimmed by 3 bases and V by 7 bases; bases with no gene match: 24. Germline assignment: CDR1 SQVTM and CDR2 ANQGSEA. The CDR3 loop is CSGQKWWRALRGFYNEQFF. The CDR3 coding sequence is TGCAGCGGGCAAAAGTGGTGGAGGGCATTGCGGGGGTTCTACAATGAGCAGTTCTTC.

This clone has just a few counts. The chain is built from TRBV27 and TRBJ1-6, with 9 bases that match TRBD1. Germline CDR1 is MNHEY and CDR2 is SMNVEV (reference sequence). The CDR3 covers 15 residues. Trimming took 5 bases from V and 15 from J; bases not matched to a gene: 14. DNA for the CDR3: TGTGCCAGCAGTATCCGGACAGGGGTCCTATACCTCCTCCACTTT. Translated, it gives CASSIRTGVLYLLHF.

V is TRBV6-6 and J is TRBJ1-2; D is perhaps TRBD1 (5 bases). V lost 7 bases, J lost 8 bases, and 17 bases lay in between. The length of the CDR3 is 13 residues. Per germline, CDR1 MNHNY and CDR2 SVGAGI (reference sequence). CDR3 coding DNA: TGTGCCAGCATTCCCGACAGTCGGTCGGGCTACACCTTC. Protein product: CASIPDSRSGYTF.

J is TRBJ1-6 and V is TRBV29-1; D remains unclear. V was pared by 5 bases and J by 0 bases, with 8 bases between. The germline gives CDR1 SQVTM, CDR2 ANQGSEA. The CDR3 runs to 14 residues. The CDR3 is CSVREDSYNSPLHF. The CDR3 nucleotides are TGCAGCGTTCGAGAAGACTCCTATAATTCACCCCTCCACTTT.

The chain joins TRBV5-1 to TRBJ1-2; no clear D. The CDR3 spans 15 residues. Germline CDR1 is SGHRS and CDR2 is YFSETQ. V lost 4 bases to trimming and J lost 2 bases, with 15 bases between them. In DNA form, the CDR3 reads TGCGCCAGCAGCCCCGGGAGCCTTAACAACTATGGCTACACCTTC. Translated, it gives CASSPGSLNNYGYTF.

CDR3 nucleotide sequence: TGTGCCAGCACCTCTTCCTACGAGCAGTACTTC. Its protein is CASTSSYEQYF. The chain combines TRBV7-8 with TRBJ2-7; D gene uncertain. Trimming shortened V by 7 bases and J by 1 base, and 5 bases separated the two germline ends. The CDR3 is 11 residues long. CDR1 and CDR2 from the germline V gene are SGHVS and FQNEAQ.

V usage is TRBV5-1 and J usage is TRBJ2-4; D may be TRBD2 (5 bases). The CDR3 runs 15 residues. CDR1 is SGHRS, CDR2 YFSETQ, per germline. The germline V and J ends were trimmed by 0 bases and 6 bases, with 13 bases remaining between them. The CDR3: CASSLDTGSGNIQYF. The CDR3 DNA reads TGCGCCAGCAGCTTGGATACGGGGAGCGGAAACATTCAGTACTTC.